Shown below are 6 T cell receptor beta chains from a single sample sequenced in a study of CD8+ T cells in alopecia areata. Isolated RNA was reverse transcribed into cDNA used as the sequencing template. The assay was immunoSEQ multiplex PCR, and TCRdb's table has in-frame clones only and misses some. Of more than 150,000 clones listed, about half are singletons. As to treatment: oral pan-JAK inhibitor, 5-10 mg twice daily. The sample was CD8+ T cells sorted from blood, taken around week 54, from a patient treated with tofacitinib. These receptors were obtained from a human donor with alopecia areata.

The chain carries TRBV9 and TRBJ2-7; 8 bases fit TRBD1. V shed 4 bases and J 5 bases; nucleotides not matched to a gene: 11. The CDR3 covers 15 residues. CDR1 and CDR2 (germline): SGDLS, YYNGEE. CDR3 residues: CASSFGAGGLDEQYF. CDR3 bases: TGTGCCAGCAGCTTCGGGGCAGGGGGCCTCGACGAGCAGTACTTC.

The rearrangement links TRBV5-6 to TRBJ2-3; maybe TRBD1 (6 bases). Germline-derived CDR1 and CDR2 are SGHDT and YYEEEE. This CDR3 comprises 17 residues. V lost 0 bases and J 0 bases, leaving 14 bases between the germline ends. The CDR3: CASSLDLGARSTDTQYF. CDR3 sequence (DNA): TGTGCCAGCAGCTTGGATCTGGGGGCCCGAAGCACAGATACGCAGTATTTT.

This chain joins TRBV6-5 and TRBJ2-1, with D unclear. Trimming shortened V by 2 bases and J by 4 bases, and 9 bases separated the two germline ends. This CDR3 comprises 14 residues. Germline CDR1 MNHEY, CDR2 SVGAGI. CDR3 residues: CASSYRGAYNEQFF. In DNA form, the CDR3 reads TGTGCCAGCAGTTACCGTGGAGCATACAATGAGCAGTTCTTC.

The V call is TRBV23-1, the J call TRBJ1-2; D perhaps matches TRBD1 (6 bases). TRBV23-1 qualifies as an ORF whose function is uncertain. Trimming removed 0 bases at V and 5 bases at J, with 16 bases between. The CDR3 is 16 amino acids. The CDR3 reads CASSQSGQPLGYGYTF. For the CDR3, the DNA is TGCGCCAGCAGTCAATCTGGACAGCCACTTGGGTATGGCTACACCTTC.

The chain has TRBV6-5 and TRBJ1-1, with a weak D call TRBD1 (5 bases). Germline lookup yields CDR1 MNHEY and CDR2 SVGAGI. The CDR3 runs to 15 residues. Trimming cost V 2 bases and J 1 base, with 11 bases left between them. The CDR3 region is CASSYGGAENTEAFF. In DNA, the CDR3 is TGTGCCAGCAGTTACGGAGGGGCGGAGAACACTGAAGCTTTCTTT.

The CDR3 DNA follows: TGTGCCAGCAGGGGACTAGCGGGGGAGCAAGAGACCCAGTACTTC. It yields the protein CASRGLAGEQETQYF. The rearrangement uses TRBV2 and TRBJ2-5, with TRBD2 matching 14 bases. The V and J ends lost 6 bases and 2 bases, in that order; junction bases with no gene match: 2. This CDR3 contains 15 residues. Germline loops: CDR1 SNHLY, CDR2 FYNNEI.